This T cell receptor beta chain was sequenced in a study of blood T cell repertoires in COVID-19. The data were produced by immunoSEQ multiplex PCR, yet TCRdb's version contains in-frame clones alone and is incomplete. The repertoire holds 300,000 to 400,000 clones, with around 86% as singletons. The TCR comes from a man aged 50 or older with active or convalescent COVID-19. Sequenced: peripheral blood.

CDR3 in DNA: TGCAGCGTTGAGACGGGGGATTATGGCTACACCTTC. This sequence encodes CSVETGDYGYTF. This sequence joins TRBV29-1 and TRBJ1-2, with D tentatively TRBD1 (5 bases). The germline gives CDR1 SQVTM, CDR2 ANQGSEA. The CDR3 is 12 residues long. Trimming left V 3 bases short and J 5 bases short, with 10 bases between.